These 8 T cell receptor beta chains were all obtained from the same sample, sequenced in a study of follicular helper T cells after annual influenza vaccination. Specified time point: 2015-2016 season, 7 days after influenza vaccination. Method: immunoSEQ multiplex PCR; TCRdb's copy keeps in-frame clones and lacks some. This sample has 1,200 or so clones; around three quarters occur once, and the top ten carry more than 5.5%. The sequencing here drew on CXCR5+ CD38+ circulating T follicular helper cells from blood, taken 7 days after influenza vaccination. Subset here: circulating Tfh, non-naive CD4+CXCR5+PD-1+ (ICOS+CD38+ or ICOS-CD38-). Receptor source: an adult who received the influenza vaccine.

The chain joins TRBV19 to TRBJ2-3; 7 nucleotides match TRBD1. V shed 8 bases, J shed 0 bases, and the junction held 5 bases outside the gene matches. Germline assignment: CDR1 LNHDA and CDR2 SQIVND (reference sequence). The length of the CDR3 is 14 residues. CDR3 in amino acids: CASGGQSSTDTQYF. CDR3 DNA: TGTGCCAGTGGGGGACAGTCTAGCACAGATACGCAGTATTTT. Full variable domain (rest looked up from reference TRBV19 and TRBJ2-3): DGGITQSPKYLFRKEGQNVTLSCEQNLNHDAMYWYRQDPGQGLRLIYYSQIVNDFQKGDIAEGYSVSREKKESFPLTVTSAQKNPTAFYLCASGGQSSTDTQYFGPGTRLTVL.

The CDR3 sequence is CASSFRALPQGYGYTF. CDR3 DNA sequence: TGTGCCAGCAGTTTCAGGGCATTACCTCAGGGCTATGGCTACACCTTC. The V and J genes are TRBV28 and TRBJ1-2; the D gene is possibly TRBD1 (5 bases). Germline V lookup: CDR1 MDHEN, CDR2 SYDVKM. This CDR3 has 16 residues. V was shortened by 3 bases and J by 4 bases, with 18 bases between the two germline ends.

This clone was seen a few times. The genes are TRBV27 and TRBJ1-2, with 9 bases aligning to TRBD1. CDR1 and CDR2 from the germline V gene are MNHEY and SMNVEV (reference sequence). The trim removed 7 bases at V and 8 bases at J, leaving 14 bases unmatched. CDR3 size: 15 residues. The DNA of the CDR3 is TGTGCCAGCAACAGATCTAACCGGGACAGGGAGGGCTACACCTTC. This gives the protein CASNRSNRDREGYTF.

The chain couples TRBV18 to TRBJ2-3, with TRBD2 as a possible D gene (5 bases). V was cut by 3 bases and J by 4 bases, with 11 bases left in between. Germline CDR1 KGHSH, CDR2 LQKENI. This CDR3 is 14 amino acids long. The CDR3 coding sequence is TGTGCCAGCTCACCCTTTCTGGGAGCAGATACGCAGTATTTT. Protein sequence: CASSPFLGADTQYF.

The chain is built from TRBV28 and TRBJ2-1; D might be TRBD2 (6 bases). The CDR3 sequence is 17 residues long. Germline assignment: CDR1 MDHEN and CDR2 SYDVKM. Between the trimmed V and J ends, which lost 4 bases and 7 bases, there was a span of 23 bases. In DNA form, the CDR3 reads TGTGCCAGCAGTTCCCTTAAGGGGACTTCCCCTGGGAATGAGCAGTTCTTC. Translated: CASSSLKGTSPGNEQFF.

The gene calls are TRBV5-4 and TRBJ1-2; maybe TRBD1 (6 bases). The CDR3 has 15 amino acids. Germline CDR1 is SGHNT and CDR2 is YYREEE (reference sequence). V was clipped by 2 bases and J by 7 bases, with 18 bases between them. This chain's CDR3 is CASSLARGAGLGYTF. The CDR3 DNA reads TGTGCCAGCAGCTTAGCCAGGGGCGCAGGGCTTGGCTACACCTTC.

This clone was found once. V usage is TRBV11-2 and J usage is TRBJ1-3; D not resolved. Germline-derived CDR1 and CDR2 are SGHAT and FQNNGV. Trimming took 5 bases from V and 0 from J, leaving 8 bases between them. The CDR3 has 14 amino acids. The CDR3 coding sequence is TGTGCCAGCAGCCACGAGGTCTCTGGAAACACCATATATTTT. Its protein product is CASSHEVSGNTIYF.

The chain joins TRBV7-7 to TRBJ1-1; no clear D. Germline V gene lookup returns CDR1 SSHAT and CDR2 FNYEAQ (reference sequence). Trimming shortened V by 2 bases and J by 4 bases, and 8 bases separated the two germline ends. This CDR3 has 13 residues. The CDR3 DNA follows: TGTGCCAGCAGCTTAACGGAAACCACTGAAGCTTTCTTT. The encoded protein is CASSLTETTEAFF. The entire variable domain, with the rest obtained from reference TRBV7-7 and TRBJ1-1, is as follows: GAGVSQSPRYKVTKRGQDVTLRCDPISSHATLYWYQQALGQGPEFLTYFNYEAQPDKSGLPSDRFSAERPEGSISTLTIQRTEQRDSAMYRCASSLTETTEAFFGQGTRLTVV.